This T cell receptor (beta chain) was identified during a study of blood T cell repertoires in COVID-19. Study-wide context: Italy, Spain and the United States were the sources of the convalescent and acute COVID-19 samples. The cDNA or gDNA used as material had been derived from T cells, B-cell-depleted T cells, or PBMCs.

Source study methods: Amplifying reference gene primers gave estimates of nucleated cell counts. Produced via immunoSEQ multiplex PCR; TCRdb's table is partial and in-frame only. V and J calls plus clone size are reproduced from that table; the DNA served to infer D and trimming. This table has more than 70,000 clones, about 86% appearing once. This clone occurred a few times. Germline-derived CDR1 and CDR2 are LNHNV and YYDKDF (reference sequence). The V gene lost 1 base and the J gene lost 0 bases, with 4 bases spanning the gap. The CDR3 is made up of 14 amino acids. The sequence derives from a woman at least 80 years old in a cohort sampled during active or convalescent COVID-19. The chain is built from TRBV15 and TRBJ1-3; D unclear. Sequenced material: peripheral blood. The CDR3 DNA sequence: TGTGCCACCAGCAGAGGCAGCTCTGGAAACACCATATATTTT. Residues: CATSRGSSGNTIYF.